This T cell receptor (beta chain) was found in a study of response to subunit inactivated influenza vaccine. Overall study findings and caveats: Seasonal influenza vaccination, on each occasion, was suggested by the authors to recruit few new T cells.

TCRdb called the RT-PCR reads again in MiXCR, with one record for every CDR3 protein. The repertoire holds hundreds of thousands of distinct CDR3 sequences, with 10% to 15% as singletons. A note on this clonotype: Its antigen is not known.

CDR3 length: 16 amino acids. V lost 7 bases and J lost 2, with 21 bases in between. CDR1 and CDR2 (germline): SQVTM, ANQGSEA. Sequencing used PBMCs from blood, obtained roughly 48 days after vaccination. The TCR was taken from a man aged 50 to 59 who received an inactivated influenza vaccine. The V and J genes are TRBV29-1 and TRBJ2-4; perhaps TRBD1 as D (5 bases). This chain's CDR3 is CSAPGRSGNPKNIQYF. The CDR3 DNA is TGCAGCGCCCCCGGTCGGTCAGGGAACCCCAAAAACATTCAGTACTTC.